Below are 24 T cell receptor beta chains sequenced from a single sample in a study of metastatic and nonmetastatic thyroid tumors. Each patient went into thyroid surgery without having received any treatment. TCRdb re-called the PCR reads via MiXCR. The sample has roughly 83,000 clones; about 15% are singletons. The sequencing sample was made of blood. These receptors originate from a female donor with papillary thyroid cancer or a benign thyroid nodule (not recorded which). Some clones in this sample may be carry-over from other donors' samples.

This clone was detected only a few times. This may be a read error, as it is one base from a much larger clone. The chain carries TRBV12-3 or TRBV12-4 and TRBJ2-3, with 9 bases matching TRBD2. The CDR3 is 16 amino acids. Unmatched junction bases numbered 11, after V lost 6 bases and J lost 4 bases. DNA of the CDR3: TGTGCCAGCAGCAACTTATGTAGCGGGGGCTCAGATACGCAGTATTTT. It is translated as CASSNLCSGGSDTQYF.

This clone was detected many times. V gene TRBV28 combines with J gene TRBJ2-7; the match to TRBD1 covers 7 bases. Germline-derived CDR1 and CDR2 are MDHEN and SYDVKM. V lost 5 bases to trimming and J lost 4 bases; unmatched junction nucleotides: 11. CDR3 length: 15 amino acids. The CDR3 sequence: CASSPRTGLRYEQYF. CDR3 DNA sequence: TGTGCCAGCAGTCCCCGGACAGGCCTTCGATACGAGCAGTACTTC.

This clone appeared many times. The rearrangement links TRBV30 to TRBJ2-7, with D maybe TRBD1 (6 bases). The CDR3 runs 13 residues. V gave up 5 bases and J gave up 3 bases, with 14 bases separating them. CDR1 is GTSNPN, CDR2 SVGIG, per germline (reference sequence). The CDR3 protein is CAWDTGPGYEQYF. The CDR3 DNA reads TGTGCCTGGGACACAGGGCCAGGCTACGAGCAGTACTTC.

At least ten counts were recorded for this clone. The CDR3 DNA reads as TGTGCCAGCACCCCAGGACGGGCTAGCAATCAGCCCCAGCATTTT. Amino acid sequence: CASTPGRASNQPQHF. J is TRBJ1-5 and V is TRBV2; D is unresolved. V lost 7 bases and J 0 bases, leaving 13 bases between the germline ends. CDR3 length equals 15 residues. Per the germline V gene, CDR1 is SNHLY and CDR2 is FYNNEI.

The V call is TRBV6-2 or TRBV6-3, the J call TRBJ1-5, with no clear D. Germline V lookup: CDR1 MNHEY, CDR2 SVGEGT. This CDR3 comprises 15 residues. V lost 2 bases, J lost 2 bases, and 10 bases lay in between. The CDR3 sequence is CASSYGLSCNQPQHF. The DNA of the CDR3 is TGTGCCAGCAGTTACGGACTCTCTTGCAATCAGCCCCAGCATTTT.

Turning to this clone: One end of the junction fails to match germline, which may point to a read error. The chain couples TRBV6-1 to TRBJ2-5; D gene ambiguous. CDR3 size: 12 residues. Germline V gene data show CDR1 as MNHNS and CDR2 as SASEGT. The CDR3 region has the DNA TGTGCCAGCAGTGGAGAGTTAGAGACCCAGCACTTC. Translated, it gives CASSGELETQHF.

This clone has a count of ten or more. The rearrangement links TRBV7-9 to TRBJ1-6; 7 nucleotides agree with TRBD1. Unmatched junction bases numbered 9, after V lost 4 bases and J lost 9 bases. Looked up from germline, CDR1 is SEHNR and CDR2 is FQNEAQ (reference sequence). CDR3 length: 15 residues. The CDR3 here is CASSSPDRAGSPLHF. The DNA of the CDR3 is TGTGCCAGCAGCTCCCCAGACAGGGCAGGTTCACCCCTCCACTTT.

This clone has at least ten counts. Other DNA sequences in the sample encode the same CDR3. This chain connects TRBV6-5 to TRBJ1-5; the match to TRBD1 covers 9 bases. CDR1 MNHEY and CDR2 SVGAGI come from the germline V gene. V shed 6 bases, J shed 6 bases, and the junction held 18 bases outside the gene matches. The CDR3 has 18 residues. The CDR3 here is CASRASGTGSPQSQPQHF. Here the CDR3 DNA reads TGTGCCAGCAGAGCCTCCGGGACAGGGTCTCCCCAAAGTCAGCCCCAGCATTTT.

This clone showed up many times. This chain uses TRBV28 with TRBJ1-2, with 7 positions matching TRBD1. The germline V gene encodes CDR1 MDHEN and CDR2 SYDVKM. The CDR3 is 13 amino acids. J gave up 2 bases and V 3 bases, and 0 bases lay outside the gene matches. The chain's CDR3 is CASSLGQNYGYTF. Here the CDR3 DNA reads TGTGCCAGCAGTTTGGGACAGAACTATGGCTACACCTTC.

This clone was observed many times. This chain connects TRBV24-1 to TRBJ1-2; D is undetermined. This CDR3 spans 13 amino acids. The germline CDR1 and CDR2 sequences are KGHDR and SFDVKD. Trimming pared 2 bases from V and 4 bases from J, leaving 7 bases between. The CDR3 is CATSDWAAYGYTF. In DNA, the CDR3 is TGTGCCACCAGTGATTGGGCAGCCTATGGCTACACCTTC.

This clone was counted at least ten times. The chain carries TRBV18 and TRBJ2-5, with 11 bases lining up with TRBD2. Germline V lookup: CDR1 KGHSH, CDR2 LQKENI. With V trimmed by 3 bases and J by 5 bases, 8 bases remained unmatched. The CDR3 runs 16 residues. Written as DNA, the CDR3 is TGTGCCAGCTCACCGGTGACTAGCGGGGCTAAGGAGACCCAGTACTTC. Its translation is CASSPVTSGAKETQYF.

In regard to this clone: A read error is possible here, since a much larger clone lies one base away. The CDR3 DNA reads as TGCAGCTCTTCAGGGGGGGCGGGAAGGGGGACTGAAGCTTTATTT. Its protein is CSSSGGAGRGTEALF. This chain uses TRBV29-1 with TRBJ1-1, with 7 bases aligning to TRBD1. The CDR3 length is 15 residues. From germline, CDR1 is SQVTM and CDR2 ANQGSEA.

This clone has ten or more counts. In nucleotides, the CDR3 is TGTGCCAGCAGTTTAGGACAGAGCTCCTACAATGAGCAGTTCTTC. This codes for CASSLGQSSYNEQFF. This chain joins TRBV28 and TRBJ2-1; a weak D match, TRBD1 (6 bases). The length of the CDR3 is 15 residues. Deletions cut 2 bases from V and 0 bases from J, with 8 bases between. From germline, CDR1 is MDHEN and CDR2 SYDVKM.

Of note for this clone: An end of the junction does not agree with germline; a read error may underlie this. Other DNA sequences in the sample encode the same CDR3. The chain links TRBV7-9 to TRBJ2-7; 11 bases map to TRBD2. The germline gives CDR1 SEHNR, CDR2 FQNEAQ (reference sequence). This CDR3 contains 15 residues. In DNA form, the CDR3 reads TGCGCCAGCAGCTCATCGGGTCTAGCGGGGGGCGAGCAGTACTTC. Its translation is CASSSSGLAGGEQYF.

This clone has only a few counts. A read error may be the cause here, since a much bigger clone is one base away. V and J are TRBV29-1 and TRBJ2-5; 7 bases line up with TRBD1. Germline V lookup: CDR1 SQVTM, CDR2 ANQGSEA. With V trimmed by 4 bases and J by 1 base, 3 bases remained unmatched. CDR3 length: 13 residues. The CDR3 protein is CSVAHRGQETQYF. The CDR3 nucleotides are TGCAGCGTTGCGCACAGGGGCCAAGAGACCCAGTACTTC.

V gene TRBV10-3 combines with J gene TRBJ1-5, with 9 bases identical to TRBD1. The CDR3 sequence is 16 residues long. Germline CDR1 is ENHRY and CDR2 is SYGVKD. The ends lost 3 bases at V and 5 bases at J; junction bases unmatched: 8. The CDR3 protein is CAISDRDRGKYQPQHF. CDR3 nucleotides: TGTGCCATCAGTGACCGCGACAGGGGGAAGTATCAGCCCCAGCATTTT.

This clone has a count of ten or more. The V gene is TRBV11-2, the J gene TRBJ1-2, with 9 bases that match TRBD1. V trimming: 2 bases; J trimming: 7 bases; junction bases outside the gene matches: 14. This CDR3 is built from 17 residues. CDR1 SGHAT and CDR2 FQNNGV come from the germline V gene. The CDR3 loop is CASSLSMVGDRVFGYTF. CDR3 nucleotides: TGTGCCAGCAGCTTAAGTATGGTCGGGGACAGGGTTTTTGGCTACACCTTC.

Ten or more counts support this clone. One junction end does not reproduce the germline sequence, and a read error may be involved. The CDR3: CASSLGHLGETQYF. In DNA, the CDR3 is TGTGCTAGCAGCTTGGGACATTTGGGGGAGACCCAGTACTTC. V usage is TRBV7-7 and J usage is TRBJ2-5, with D possibly matching TRBD1 (6 bases). In germline, CDR1 is SSHAT, CDR2 FNYEAQ (reference sequence). The CDR3 runs to 14 residues.

J is TRBJ2-5 and V is TRBV6-5, with TRBD1 matching over 7 bases. There are 14 residues in the CDR3. Germline loops: CDR1 MNHEY, CDR2 SVGAGI. Trimming removed 1 base from V and 2 bases from J; junction bases left unmatched: 1. The CDR3 nucleotides are TGTGCCAGCAGTTACTGGGGACAGCAAGAGACCCAGTACTTC. Amino acid sequence: CASSYWGQQETQYF.

This clone has ten or more counts. The V call is TRBV7-6, the J call TRBJ1-1; D uncertain. The CDR3 sequence is 13 residues long. Germline-derived CDR1 and CDR2 are SGHVS and FNYEAQ. Between the trimmed V and J ends, which lost 5 bases and 5 bases, there was a span of 12 bases. Here the CDR3 reads CASSLRPQTEAFF. DNA for the CDR3: TGTGCCAGCAGCCTCAGGCCCCAGACTGAAGCTTTCTTT.

This clone was detected a few times. At one end the junction does not follow the germline gene, possibly because of a read error. The J gene is TRBJ2-3, the V gene TRBV11-1; D is perhaps TRBD2 (7 bases). Germline V lookup: CDR1 SGHAT, CDR2 FQDESV (reference sequence). The CDR3 extends over 16 amino acids. Here the CDR3 DNA reads TGTGCCAGCAGCTTAGGTCGGGGGGCTAGCACATATACGCAGTATTTT. This gives the protein CASSLGRGASTYTQYF.

This clone was counted many times. The chain joins TRBV20-1 to TRBJ1-1; 7 bases align to TRBD1. The CDR3 is made up of 13 amino acids. V lost 7 bases, J lost 1 base, and 6 bases stayed unmatched. Germline CDR1 is DFQATT and CDR2 is SNEGSKA (reference sequence). The DNA for the CDR3 is TGCAGTGAAGCGGGACAGACGAACACTGAAGCTTTCTTT. It specifies CSEAGQTNTEAFF.

The chain links TRBV11-2 to TRBJ1-2, with TRBD1 matching 7 bases. Germline lookup yields CDR1 SGHAT and CDR2 FQNNGV. This CDR3 spans 18 amino acids. The ends lost 1 base at V and 3 bases at J; junction bases unmatched: 14. The CDR3 spells CASSLVWFKTGCDYGYTF. In nucleotides, the CDR3 is TGTGCCAGCAGCTTAGTGTGGTTCAAGACAGGGTGCGACTATGGCTACACCTTC.

This clone was counted many times. This chain uses TRBV6-1 with TRBJ2-3, with TRBD2 identical over 8 bases. J gave up 0 bases and V 3 bases, and 5 bases lay outside the gene matches. This CDR3 contains 16 residues. Germline V gene lookup returns CDR1 MNHNS and CDR2 SASEGT. CDR3 DNA: TGTGCCAGCAGTGAGTATAGCGGGGCGAGCACAGATACGCAGTATTTT. Residues: CASSEYSGASTDTQYF.